This TCR beta chain was captured in a study of cytomegalovirus exposure and HLA in healthy donors. 60 Vbeta and 13 Jbeta primers were used in PCR. Method: immunoSEQ multiplex PCR; TCRdb's copy keeps in-frame clones and lacks some. The sample lists 180,000 or so clones; 80% to 90% were seen once. Germline V gene sequence: CDR1 SGHAT, CDR2 FQNNGV. This CDR3 contains 13 residues. Trimming cost V 1 base and J 7 bases, with 10 bases left between them. The receptor was isolated from a man between 18 and 35 years old in good health and CMV-seropositive. The sequenced material came from PBMCs. This chain joins TRBV11-2 and TRBJ1-2, with D tentatively TRBD1 (6 bases). CDR3 bases: TGTGCCAGCAGCTTAGGGCAGGGGCTTGGCTACACCTTC. Its protein is CASSLGQGLGYTF.